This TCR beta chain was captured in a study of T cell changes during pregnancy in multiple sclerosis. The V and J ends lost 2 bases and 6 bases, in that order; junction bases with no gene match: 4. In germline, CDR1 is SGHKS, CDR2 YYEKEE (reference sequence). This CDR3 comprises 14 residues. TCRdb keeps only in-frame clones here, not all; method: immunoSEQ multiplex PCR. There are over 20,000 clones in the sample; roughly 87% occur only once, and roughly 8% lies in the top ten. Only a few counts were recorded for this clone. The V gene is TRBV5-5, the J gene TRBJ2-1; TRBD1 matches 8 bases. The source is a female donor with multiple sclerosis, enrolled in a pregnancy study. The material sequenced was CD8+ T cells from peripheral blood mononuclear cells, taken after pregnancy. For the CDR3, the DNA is TGTGCCAGCAGCTTCGGACAGGGTCGCAATGAGCAGTTCTTC. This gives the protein CASSFGQGRNEQFF.